This T cell receptor beta chain was identified during a study of blood T cell repertoires in COVID-19. V was pared by 0 bases and J by 6 bases, with 9 bases between. Germline-derived CDR1 and CDR2 are SGHRS and YFSETQ. This CDR3 is built from 14 residues. Only in-frame clones appear in the TCRdb table, and some are missing; sequencing was by immunoSEQ multiplex PCR. The sample contains 200,000 to 250,000 clones, approximately 83% of which appear only once. The V call is TRBV5-1, the J call TRBJ2-2; D perhaps matches TRBD2 (6 bases). The sequence came from a woman between 45 and 65 years old with acute or convalescent COVID-19. The sequencing sample was made of peripheral blood. The CDR3 sequence is CASSLDSGAGELFF. Here the CDR3 DNA reads TGCGCCAGCAGCTTGGATAGCGGAGCCGGGGAGCTGTTTTTT.